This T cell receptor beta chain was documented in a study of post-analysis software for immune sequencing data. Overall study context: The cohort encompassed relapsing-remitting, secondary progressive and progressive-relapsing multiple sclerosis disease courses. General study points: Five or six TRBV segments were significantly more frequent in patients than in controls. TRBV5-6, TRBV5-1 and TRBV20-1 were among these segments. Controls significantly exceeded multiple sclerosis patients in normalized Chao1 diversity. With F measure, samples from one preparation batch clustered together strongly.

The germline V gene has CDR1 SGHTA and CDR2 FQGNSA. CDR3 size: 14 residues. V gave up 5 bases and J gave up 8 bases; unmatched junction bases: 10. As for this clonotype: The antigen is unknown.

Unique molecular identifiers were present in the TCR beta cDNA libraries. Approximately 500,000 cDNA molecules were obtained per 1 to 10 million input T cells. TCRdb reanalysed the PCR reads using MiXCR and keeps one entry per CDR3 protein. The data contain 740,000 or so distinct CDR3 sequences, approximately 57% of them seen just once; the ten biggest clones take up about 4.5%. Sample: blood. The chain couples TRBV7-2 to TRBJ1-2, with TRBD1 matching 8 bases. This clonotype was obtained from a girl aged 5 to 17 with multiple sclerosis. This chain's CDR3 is CASSPSTGVGGYTF. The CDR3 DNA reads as TGTGCCAGCAGCCCCTCGACAGGGGTCGGCGGCTACACCTTC.